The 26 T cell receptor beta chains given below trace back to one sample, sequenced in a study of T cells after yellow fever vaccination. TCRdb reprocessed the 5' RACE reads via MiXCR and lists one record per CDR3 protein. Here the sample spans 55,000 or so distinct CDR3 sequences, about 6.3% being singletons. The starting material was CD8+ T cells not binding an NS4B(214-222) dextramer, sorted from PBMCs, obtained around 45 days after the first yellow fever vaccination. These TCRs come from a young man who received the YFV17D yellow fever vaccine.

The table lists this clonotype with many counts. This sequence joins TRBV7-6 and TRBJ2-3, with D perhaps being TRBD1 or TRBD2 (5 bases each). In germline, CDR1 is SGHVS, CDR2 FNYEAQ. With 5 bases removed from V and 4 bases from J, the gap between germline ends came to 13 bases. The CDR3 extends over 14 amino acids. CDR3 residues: CASSLDRGADTQYF. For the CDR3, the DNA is TGTGCCAGCAGCCTAGATAGGGGAGCAGATACGCAGTATTTT.

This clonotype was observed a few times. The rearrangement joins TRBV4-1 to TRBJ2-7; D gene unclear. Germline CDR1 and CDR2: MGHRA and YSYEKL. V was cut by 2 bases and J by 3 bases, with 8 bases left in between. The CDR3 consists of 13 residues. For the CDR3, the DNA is TGCGCCAGCAGCCAAACAGTACTCTACGAGCAGTACGTC. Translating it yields CASSQTVLYEQYV.

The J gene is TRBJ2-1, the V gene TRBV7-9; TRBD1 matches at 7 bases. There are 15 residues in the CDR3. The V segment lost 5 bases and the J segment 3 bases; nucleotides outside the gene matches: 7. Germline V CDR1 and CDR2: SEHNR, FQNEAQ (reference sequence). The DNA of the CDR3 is TGTGCCAGCAGCACCCACCGGACAGGCTACAATGAGCAGTTCTTC. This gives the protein CASSTHRTGYNEQFF.

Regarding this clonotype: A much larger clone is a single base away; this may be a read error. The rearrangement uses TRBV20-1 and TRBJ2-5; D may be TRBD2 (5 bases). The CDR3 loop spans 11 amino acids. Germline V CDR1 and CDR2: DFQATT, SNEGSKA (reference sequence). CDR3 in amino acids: CSTRKQETQYF. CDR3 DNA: TGCAGTACTAGGAAGCAAGAGACCCAGTACTTC.

CDR3: CASSPGGRYYNEQFF. CDR3 in DNA: TGTGCCAGCAGTCCAGGGGGTCGGTACTACAATGAGCAGTTCTTC. J is TRBJ2-1 and V is TRBV27, with 7 bases matching TRBD1. The CDR3 extends over 15 amino acids. Trimming at V came to 5 bases and at J to 3 bases, leaving 7 bases not matched to a gene. Per germline, CDR1 MNHEY and CDR2 SMNVEV (reference sequence).

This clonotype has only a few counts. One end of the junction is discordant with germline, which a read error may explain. The CDR3 sequence: CASSPPPGTAANTGAFF. For the CDR3, the DNA is TGCGCCAGCAGCCCCCCCCCAGGGACGGCCGCGAATACTGGAGCTTTCTTT. The rearrangement joins TRBV5-1 to TRBJ1-1; D is possibly TRBD1 (5 bases). The CDR3 contains 17 residues. Germline lookup yields CDR1 SGHRS and CDR2 YFSETQ. Variable domain in full (rest from reference TRBV5-1 and TRBJ1-1): KAGVTQTPRYLIKTRGQQVTLSCSPISGHRSVSWYQQTPGQGLQFLFEYFSETQRNKGNFPGRFSGRQFSNSRSEMNVSTLELGDSALYLCASSPPPGTAANTGAFFGQGTRLTVV.

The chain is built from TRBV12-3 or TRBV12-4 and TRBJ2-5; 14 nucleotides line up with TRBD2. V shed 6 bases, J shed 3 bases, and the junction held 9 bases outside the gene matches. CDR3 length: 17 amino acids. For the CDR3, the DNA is TGTGCCAGCAGGGCGGGACTAGCGGGGGCCGATAAAGAGACCCAGTACTTC. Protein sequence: CASRAGLAGADKETQYF.

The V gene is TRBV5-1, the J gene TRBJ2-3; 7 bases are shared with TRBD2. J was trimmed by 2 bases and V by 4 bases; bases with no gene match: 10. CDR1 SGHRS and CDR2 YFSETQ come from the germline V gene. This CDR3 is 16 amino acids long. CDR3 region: CASSGPGGGFTDTQYF. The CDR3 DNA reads TGCGCCAGCAGCGGGCCGGGCGGGGGTTTCACAGATACGCAGTATTTT. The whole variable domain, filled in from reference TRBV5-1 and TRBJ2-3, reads KAGVTQTPRYLIKTRGQQVTLSCSPISGHRSVSWYQQTPGQGLQFLFEYFSETQRNKGNFPGRFSGRQFSNSRSEMNVSTLELGDSALYLCASSGPGGGFTDTQYFGPGTRLTVL.

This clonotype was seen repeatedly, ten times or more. CDR3 nucleotide sequence: TGTGCCAGCAGTTGGACTAGCGGGGGCGGGGGGCAGTTCTTC. As protein: CASSWTSGGGGQFF. The chain couples TRBV12-3 or TRBV12-4 to TRBJ2-1; 13 bases are a match to TRBD2. The CDR3 totals 14 residues. V lost 4 bases and J lost 12; bases outside the gene matches: 6.

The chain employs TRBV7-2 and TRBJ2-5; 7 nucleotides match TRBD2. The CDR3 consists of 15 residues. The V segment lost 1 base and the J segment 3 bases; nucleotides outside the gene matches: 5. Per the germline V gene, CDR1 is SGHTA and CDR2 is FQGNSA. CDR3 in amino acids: CASSLGGGGEETQYF. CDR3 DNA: TGTGCCAGCAGCTTAGGGGGGGGAGGTGAAGAGACCCAGTACTTC.

The CDR3 coding sequence is TGCGCCAGCAGTCCCGAGGTAGGGAATTATGGCTACACCTTC. Translation: CASSPEVGNYGYTF. The chain is built from TRBV4-1 and TRBJ1-2; no clear D gene. V lost 6 bases, J lost 5 bases, and 16 bases lay in between. The CDR3 extends over 14 amino acids. The germline V gene has CDR1 MGHRA and CDR2 YSYEKL.

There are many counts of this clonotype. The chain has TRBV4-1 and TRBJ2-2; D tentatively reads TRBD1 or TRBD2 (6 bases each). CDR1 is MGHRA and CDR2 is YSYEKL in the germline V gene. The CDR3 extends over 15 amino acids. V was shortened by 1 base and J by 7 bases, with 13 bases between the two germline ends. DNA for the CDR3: TGCGCCAGCAGCCAAGGGGTAGGGGGAGGCGGGGAGCTGTTTTTT. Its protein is CASSQGVGGGGELFF.

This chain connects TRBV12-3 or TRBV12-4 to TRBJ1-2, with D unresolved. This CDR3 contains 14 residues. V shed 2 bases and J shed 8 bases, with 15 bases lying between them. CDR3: CASSLSRGLLGYTF. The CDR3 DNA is TGTGCCAGCAGTTTAAGTCGTGGTCTGCTCGGCTACACCTTC.

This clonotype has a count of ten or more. For the CDR3, the DNA is TGCAGTGCTAGAGACCGAGCGGGGGCCCCCTACAATGAGCAGTTCTTC. It is translated as CSARDRAGAPYNEQFF. The genes are TRBV20-1 and TRBJ2-1, with 8 bases that match TRBD2. In germline, CDR1 is DFQATT, CDR2 SNEGSKA (reference sequence). Trimming at V came to 0 bases and at J to 2 bases, leaving 6 bases not matched to a gene. CDR3 size: 16 residues.

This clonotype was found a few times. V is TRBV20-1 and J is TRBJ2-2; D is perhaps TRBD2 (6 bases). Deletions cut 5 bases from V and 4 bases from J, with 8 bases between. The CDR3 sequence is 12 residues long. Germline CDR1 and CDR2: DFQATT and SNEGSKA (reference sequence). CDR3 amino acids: CSAPGGTGELFF. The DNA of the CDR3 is TGCAGTGCTCCCGGGGGCACCGGGGAGCTGTTTTTT.

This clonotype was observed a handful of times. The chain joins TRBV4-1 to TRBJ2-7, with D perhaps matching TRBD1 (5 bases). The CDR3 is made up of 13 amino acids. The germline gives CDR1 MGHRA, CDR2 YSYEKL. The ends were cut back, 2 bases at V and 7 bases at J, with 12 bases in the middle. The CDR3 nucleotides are TGCGCCAGCAGCCAACAGGGTCAAGGGGAGCAGTACTTC. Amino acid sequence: CASSQQGQGEQYF.

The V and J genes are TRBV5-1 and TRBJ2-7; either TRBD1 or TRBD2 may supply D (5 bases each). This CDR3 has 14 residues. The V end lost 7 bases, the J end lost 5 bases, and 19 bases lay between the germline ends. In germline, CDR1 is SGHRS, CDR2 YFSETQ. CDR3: CASGPGPRSDEQYF. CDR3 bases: TGCGCCAGCGGACCGGGACCCCGGTCGGACGAGCAGTACTTC.

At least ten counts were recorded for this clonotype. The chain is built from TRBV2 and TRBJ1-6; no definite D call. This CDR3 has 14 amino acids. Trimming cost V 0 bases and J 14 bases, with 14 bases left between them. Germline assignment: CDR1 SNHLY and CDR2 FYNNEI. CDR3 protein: CASSEASVAITLHF. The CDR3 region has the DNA TGTGCCAGCAGTGAAGCGTCAGTCGCCATCACCCTCCACTTT. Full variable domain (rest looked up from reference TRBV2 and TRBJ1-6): EPEVTQTPSHQVTQMGQEVILRCVPISNHLYFYWYRQILGQKVEFLVSFYNNEISEKSEIFDDQFSVERPDGSNFTLKIRSTKLEDSAMYFCASSEASVAITLHFGNGTRLTVT.

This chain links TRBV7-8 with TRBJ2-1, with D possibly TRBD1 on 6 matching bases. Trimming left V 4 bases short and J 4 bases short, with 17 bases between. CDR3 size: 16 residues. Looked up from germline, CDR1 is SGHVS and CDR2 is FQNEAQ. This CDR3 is CASSSWQGTYYNEQFF. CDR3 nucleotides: TGTGCCAGCAGCTCCTGGCAGGGGACATATTACAATGAGCAGTTCTTC. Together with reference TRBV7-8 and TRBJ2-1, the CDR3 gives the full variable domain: GAGVSQSPRYKVAKRGQDVALRCDPISGHVSLFWYQQALGQGPEFLTYFQNEAQLDKSGLPSDRFFAERPEGSVSTLKIQRTQQEDSAVYLCASSSWQGTYYNEQFFGPGTRLTVL.

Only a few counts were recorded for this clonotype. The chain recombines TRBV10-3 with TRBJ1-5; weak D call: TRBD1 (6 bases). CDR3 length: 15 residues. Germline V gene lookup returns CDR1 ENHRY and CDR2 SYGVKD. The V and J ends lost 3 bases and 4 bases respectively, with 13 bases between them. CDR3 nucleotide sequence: TGTGCCATCAGTGAAGGGGCAGGGGAAAATCAGCCCCAGCATTTT. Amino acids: CAISEGAGENQPQHF.

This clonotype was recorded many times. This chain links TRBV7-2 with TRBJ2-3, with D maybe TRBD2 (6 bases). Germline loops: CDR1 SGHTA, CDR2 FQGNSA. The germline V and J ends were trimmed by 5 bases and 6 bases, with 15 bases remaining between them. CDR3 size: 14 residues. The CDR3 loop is CASSPWDFVDTQYF. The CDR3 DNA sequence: TGTGCCAGCAGCCCCTGGGACTTTGTCGATACGCAGTATTTT. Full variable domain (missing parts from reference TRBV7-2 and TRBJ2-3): GAGVSQSPSNKVTEKGKDVELRCDPISGHTALYWYRQSLGQGLEFLIYFQGNSAPDKSGLPSDRFSAERTGGSVSTLTIQRTQQEDSAVYLCASSPWDFVDTQYFGPGTRLTVL.

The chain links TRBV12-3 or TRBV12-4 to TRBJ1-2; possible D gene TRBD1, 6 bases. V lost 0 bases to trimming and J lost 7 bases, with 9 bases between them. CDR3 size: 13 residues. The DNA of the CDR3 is TGTGCCAGCAGTTTAGCGCGAGGGGGTGGCTACACCTTC. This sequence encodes CASSLARGGGYTF.

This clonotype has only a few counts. CDR3 bases: TGCGCCAGCAGTCAATCGGAAGGGTCGGCCTACGAGCAGTACTTC. Translation gives CASSQSEGSAYEQYF. V is TRBV23-1 and J is TRBJ2-7; D unclear. TRBV23-1 is assigned to the ORF class and has an uncertain function. This CDR3 comprises 15 residues. The V end was cut by 0 bases, the J end by 2 bases, with 11 bases between.

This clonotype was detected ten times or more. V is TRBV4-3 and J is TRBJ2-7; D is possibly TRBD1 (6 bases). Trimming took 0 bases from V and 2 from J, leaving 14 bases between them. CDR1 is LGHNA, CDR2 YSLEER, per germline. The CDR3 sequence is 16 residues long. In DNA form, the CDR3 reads TGCGCCAGCAGCCAAGATTTTACAGGGTTCGCCTACGAGCAGTACTTC. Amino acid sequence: CASSQDFTGFAYEQYF.

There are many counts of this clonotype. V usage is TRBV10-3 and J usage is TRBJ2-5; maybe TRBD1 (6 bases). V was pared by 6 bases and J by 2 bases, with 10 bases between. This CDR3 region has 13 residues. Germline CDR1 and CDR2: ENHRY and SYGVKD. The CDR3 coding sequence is TGTGCCATCAGATACGACAGGCAAGAGACCCAGTACTTC. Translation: CAIRYDRQETQYF.

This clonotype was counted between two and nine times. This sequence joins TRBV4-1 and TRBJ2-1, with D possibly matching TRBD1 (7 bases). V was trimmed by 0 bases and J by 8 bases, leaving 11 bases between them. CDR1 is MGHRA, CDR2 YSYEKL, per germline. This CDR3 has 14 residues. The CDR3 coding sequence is TGCGCCAGCAGCCAAGATGGAGGGGGCCATGAGCAGTTCTTC. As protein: CASSQDGGGHEQFF.